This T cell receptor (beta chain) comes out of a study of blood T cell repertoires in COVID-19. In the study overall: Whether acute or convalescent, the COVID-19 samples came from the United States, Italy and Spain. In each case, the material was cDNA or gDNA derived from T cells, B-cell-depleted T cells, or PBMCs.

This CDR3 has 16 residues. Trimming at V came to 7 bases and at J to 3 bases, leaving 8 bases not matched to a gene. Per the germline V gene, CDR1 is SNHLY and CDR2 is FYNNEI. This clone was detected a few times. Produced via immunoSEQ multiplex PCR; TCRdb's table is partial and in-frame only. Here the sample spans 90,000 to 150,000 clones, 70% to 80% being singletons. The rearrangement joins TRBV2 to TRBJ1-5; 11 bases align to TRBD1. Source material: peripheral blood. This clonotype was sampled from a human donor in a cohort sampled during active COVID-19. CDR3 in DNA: TGTGCCAGCAACCGGGACAGGGGGTTTGACAATCAGCCCCAGCATTTT. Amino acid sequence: CASNRDRGFDNQPQHF.